In this sample, the clone carrying this TCR beta chain turned up a few times. The protocol was immunoSEQ multiplex PCR, while the TCRdb copy is restricted to in-frame clones and leaves out a portion. Here the sample spans roughly 73,000 clones, roughly 91% being singletons. V dropped 6 bases and J dropped 2; count of bases not matched to a gene: 9. The CDR3 loop spans 16 amino acids. CDR1 and CDR2 from the germline V gene are LNHDA and SQIVND (reference sequence). The entry originates in a study of OX40 agonist ivuxolimab in advanced cancers. Sequencing used CD4+ or CD8+ T cells sorted from blood, obtained in a trial of the OX40 agonist ivuxolimab. The chain employs TRBV19 and TRBJ2-3; 9 bases match TRBD2. The TCR comes from an adult with an advanced solid tumor such as melanoma, head and neck, liver or kidney cancer. The CDR3 DNA is TGTGCCAGTAGCCCCCAGAGCGGGGGGACCACAGATACGCAGTATTTT. Protein: CASSPQSGGTTDTQYF.